This entry concerns a single T cell receptor (beta chain). Its antigen remains undetermined. It has no much larger one-base neighbor in the sample; base qualities were not kept. This record comes from a study of ipilimumab plus nivolumab after autologous stem cell transplantation (dated by TCRdb to the early 2020s). With regard to the full study: The median number of doses received by trial patients was 4 to 6 for ipilimumab and about 8 for nivolumab. Included in the myeloma cohort were high-risk transplant-naive patients as well as patients relapsing within 3 years of a first autologous transplant. Patients in the trial were undergoing autologous transplant and had high-risk diffuse large B cell lymphoma, mature T cell lymphoma, or multiple myeloma. Approximately 35 patients made up the trial's intent-to-treat population. The research as a whole found: The authors concluded that combined checkpoint inhibition appeared tolerable when used as consolidation after transplant. The authors stated that profiles of the T cell receptor repertoire, regulatory T cell phenotype and gut microbiota provided a biologic rationale for studying this approach further.

Checkpoint therapy was initiated 14 to 28 days after autologous transplant, and ipilimumab was administered at 1 mg/kg intravenously on day 1 of selected weeks. Nivolumab was given at 3 mg/kg intravenously on day 1 of weeks 1, 4, 7, 10, and every two weeks through week 26. This Phase Ib clinical trial tested ipilimumab plus nivolumab, a combined checkpoint inhibition, as consolidation after autologous stem cell transplantation. Library construction relied on the immunoSEQ multiplex PCR assay. TCRdb stores this immuneACCESS table with in-frame sequences only. Part of the clones is absent; in the studies checked, under half of the shortfall reflects unresolved V genes, and no reason is known for the rest. Present in this sample are tens of thousands of clones, 80% to 95% of which were seen just once. Of the sample, under 0.95% falls within the top ten clones. Trimming costs V 2 bases and J 0 bases, and their ends lie 12 bases apart. From the cysteine through the phenylalanine, the CDR3 covers 16 amino acids. The only DNA kept is the CDR3, 48 bases in frame from the first base. The germline V gene (reference sequence) yields SEHNR for CDR1 and FQNEAQ for CDR2.

The chain employs TRBV7-9 and TRBJ2-3; no D gene can be assigned with confidence. The TCR was taken from a male donor with multiple myeloma. Sequenced material: PBMCs, taken in a trial of ipilimumab plus nivolumab as post-transplant consolidation. The DNA is as follows: TGTGCCAGCAGCTTAATTGGCGCCCCTAGCACAGATACGCAGTATTTT. Its protein is CASSLIGAPSTDTQYF.